This T cell receptor beta chain was documented in a study of human T cells and chemical hapten exposure. This CDR3 spans 15 amino acids. CDR1 and CDR2 from the germline V gene are MGHDK and SYGVNS. TCRdb analysed the RACE reads with MiXCR anew, one entry per CDR3 protein. The sample holds roughly 380,000 distinct CDR3 sequences; roughly 5.3% are singletons and the top ten take 2.5% to 3%. This clonotype came up many times. Sequence at one end of the junction differs from germline and may be a read error. As for time point: pre-sensitization, week 0. Treatment noted: therapeutic diphenylcyclopropenone sensitization with weekly scalp DPC.

This specimen was whole blood, taken in connection with sensitization to the hapten diphenylcyclopropenone (DPC). The origin of this receptor is a woman in her 50s with alopecia areata. Some clones in this sample may be carry-over from other donors' samples. V gene TRBV25-1 combines with J gene TRBJ2-1, with 7 bases fitting TRBD1. CDR3 nucleotides: TGTGCCAGCAGTGAACGCGACAGGGACGCCAATGATCAGTTCTTC. As protein: CASSERDRDANDQFF.